This TCR beta chain was sequenced during a study of T-cell reconstitution after alpha-beta-depleted transplantation in children. As it was prepared, the TCRbeta library received unique molecular identifiers. TCRdb reprocessed the PCR reads via MiXCR and lists one record per CDR3 protein. Counted here are fewer than 700,000 distinct CDR3 sequences, around 23% occurring once; the ten biggest clones make up approximately 14%. This clonotype occurred many times. The antigen is not known. Findings of the study overall: Among T cells one year after transplant, newly produced cells accounted for most counts and diversity. Recipient T cells and thymic progenitors that survived gave rise to the high TCRbeta diversity observed at day 60 in some patients.

The germline gives CDR1 MNHNS, CDR2 SASEGT. The CDR3 length is 15 residues. Trimming took off 6 bases at V and 9 bases at J, with 18 bases between the two ends. The receptor was derived from a boy younger than two who had a stem cell transplant for acute myeloid leukemia, so the T cells may come from the graft donor. Sequenced here: PBMCs, mostly from graft donor cells, sampled 360 days after TCRalphabeta/CD19-depleted stem cell transplant. The V call is TRBV6-1, the J call TRBJ1-6; TRBD1 is a possible D gene (5 bases). CDR3 nucleotides: TGTGCCAGCAGACTCCACCAAGGGGAAGGTTCACCCCTCCACTTT. Protein product: CASRLHQGEGSPLHF.